The 3 T cell receptor beta chains listed next were all sequenced from one sample in a study of radiotherapy plus CTLA-4 blockade in lung cancer. Using immunoSEQ multiplex PCR, the repertoire was profiled, and TCRdb retains in-frame clones only, with some absent. This sample carries about 98,000 clones, 80% to 90% of them seen once, and the ten largest clones take under 5.5%. Specimen: peripheral blood, collected from a patient treated with radiotherapy plus ipilimumab. These receptors originate from a human donor with non-small cell lung cancer that progressed on radiotherapy plus ipilimumab.

The J gene is TRBJ1-1, the V gene TRBV10-2, with D perhaps matching TRBD1 (5 bases). This CDR3 has 15 amino acids. With 8 bases removed from V and 4 bases from J, the gap between germline ends came to 20 bases. Germline V lookup: CDR1 WSHSY, CDR2 SAAADI. The CDR3 loop reads CASGHRSVVSTEAFF. CDR3 coding DNA: TGCGCCAGCGGCCACAGGTCCGTTGTGAGCACTGAAGCTTTCTTT.

V is TRBV5-6 and J is TRBJ1-2; D gene unclear. The CDR3 is 15 residues long. Trimming took 1 base from V and 5 from J, leaving 15 bases between them. CDR1 is SGHDT and CDR2 is YYEEEE in the germline V gene. DNA for the CDR3: TGTGCCAGCAGCTTGAGGAGCACCCGGGGATATGGCTACACCTTC. Its translation is CASSLRSTRGYGYTF.

The V and J genes are TRBV11-3 and TRBJ2-5; 11 nucleotides line up with TRBD2. The CDR3 extends over 18 amino acids. The germline CDR1 and CDR2 sequences are SGHNT and YENEEA. The J segment lost 5 bases and the V segment lost 4 bases, leaving 15 bases of the junction unmatched. The CDR3 region has the DNA TGTGCCAGCAGCTGGAGCGATGTGCCTAGCGGGAGGTGGGAGACCCAGTACTTC. Its translation: CASSWSDVPSGRWETQYF.